This is a list of T cell receptor beta chains from one sample in a study of pediatric ulcerative colitis. The method was immunoSEQ multiplex PCR; TCRdb's version includes in-frame clones alone and lacks a portion of them. The data hold about 36,000 clones, with roughly 85% observed a single time. Sequenced: blood. Receptors originate from a girl aged 10 to 17 with moderate ulcerative colitis. Each CDR3 is given with its conserved first and last residue. D genes are given only for firm matches. Size is stated for part of the rows, as once, few or many counts, or as a class when the clone is expanded.

TRBV5-1,.,.,TRBJ1-2,CASSGEYRTNYGYTF,TGCGCCAGCAGCGGGGAGTACAGAACTAACTATGGCTACACCTTC
TRBV27,.,.,TRBJ1-1,CASSLYSTANTEAFF,TGTGCCAGCAGTCTGTACTCCACAGCTAACACTGAAGCTTTCTTT
TRBV5-4,.,TRBD1,TRBJ2-1,CASGKGGPSYNEQFF,TGTGCCAGCGGCAAAGGGGGCCCCTCCTACAATGAGCAGTTCTTC
TRBV5-4,.,.,TRBJ1-2,CASSFSQGLSGYTF,TGTGCCAGCAGCTTTAGCCAGGGGTTATCTGGCTACACCTTC
TRBV6-6,.,TRBD1,TRBJ1-3,CASRGQAYSGNTIYF,TGTGCCAGCAGAGGACAGGCCTACTCTGGAAACACCATATATTTT
TRBV4-3,.,.,TRBJ2-1,CASSQGGSGYNEQFF,TGCGCCAGCAGCCAGGGGGGATCGGGCTACAATGAGCAGTTCTTC
TRBV2,few,.,TRBJ1-1,CASTRNGPTDEAFF,TGTGCCAGCACCAGAAACGGCCCGACAGACGAAGCTTTCTTT
TRBV19,.,.,TRBJ1-2,CASSIVAGTDYGYTF,TGTGCCAGTAGTATAGTGGCCGGGACGGACTATGGCTACACCTTC
TRBV7-9,.,TRBD1,TRBJ2-3,CASSLVTGGFTDTQYF,TGTGCCAGCAGCTTAGTTACAGGGGGCTTCACAGATACGCAGTATTTT
TRBV11-2,once,TRBD2,TRBJ2-2,CASTSAGGNTGELFF,TGTGCCAGCACCTCAGCGGGGGGGAACACCGGGGAGCTGTTTTTT